This TCR beta chain came from a study of post-analysis software for immune sequencing data. About the research overall: As for disease course, relapsing-remitting, secondary progressive and progressive-relapsing multiple sclerosis were all included. General study results and limits: Controls had lower frequencies than patients of four or five TRBV segments, which included TRBV5-6, TRBV5-1 and TRBV20-1. Versus controls, multiple sclerosis patients showed significantly lower diversity (normalized Chao1). Batch-mates among the samples co-clustered strongly by F measure.

This clonotype was counted a few times. The antigen is undetermined. Germline V CDR1 and CDR2: SQVTM, ANQGSEA. This CDR3 comprises 13 residues. Trimming took 7 bases from V and 6 from J, leaving 16 bases between them. Unique molecular identifiers tagged the TCR beta cDNA libraries. TCRdb re-called the PCR reads with MiXCR, one entry per CDR3 protein. The sample consists of fewer than 900,000 distinct CDR3 sequences, around 46% of them appearing once. The chain is built from TRBV29-1 and TRBJ2-1, with D perhaps TRBD2 (6 bases). The source material was blood. This TCR derives from a girl under 18 with multiple sclerosis. The CDR3 loop is CSGGDPSGNEQFF. In DNA form, the CDR3 reads TGCAGCGGGGGGGACCCTTCGGGCAATGAGCAGTTCTTC.